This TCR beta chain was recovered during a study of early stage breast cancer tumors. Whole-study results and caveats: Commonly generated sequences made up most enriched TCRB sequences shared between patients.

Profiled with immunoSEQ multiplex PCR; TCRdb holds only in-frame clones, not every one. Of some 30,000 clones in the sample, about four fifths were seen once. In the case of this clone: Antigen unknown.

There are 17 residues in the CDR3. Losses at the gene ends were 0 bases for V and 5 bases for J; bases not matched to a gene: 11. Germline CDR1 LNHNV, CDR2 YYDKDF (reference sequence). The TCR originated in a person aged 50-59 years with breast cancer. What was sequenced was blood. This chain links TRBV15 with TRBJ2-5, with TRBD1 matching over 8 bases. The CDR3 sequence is CATSRERGTGLMETQYF. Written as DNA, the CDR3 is TGTGCCACCAGCAGAGAACGTGGGACAGGTCTTATGGAGACCCAGTACTTC.